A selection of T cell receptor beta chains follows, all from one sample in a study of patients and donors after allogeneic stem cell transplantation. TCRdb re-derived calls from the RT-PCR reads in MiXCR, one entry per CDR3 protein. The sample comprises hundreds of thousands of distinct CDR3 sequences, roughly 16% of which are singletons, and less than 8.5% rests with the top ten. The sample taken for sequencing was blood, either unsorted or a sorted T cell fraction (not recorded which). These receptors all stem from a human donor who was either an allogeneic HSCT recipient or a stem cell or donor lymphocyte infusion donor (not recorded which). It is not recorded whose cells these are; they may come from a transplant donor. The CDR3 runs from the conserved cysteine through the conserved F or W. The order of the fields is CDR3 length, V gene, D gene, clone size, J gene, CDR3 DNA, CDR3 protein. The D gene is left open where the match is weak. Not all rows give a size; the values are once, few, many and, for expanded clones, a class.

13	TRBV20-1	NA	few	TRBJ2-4	TGCAGTGTTGAGGACAGCGAGAGAAACATTCAGTACTTC	CSVEDSERNIQYF
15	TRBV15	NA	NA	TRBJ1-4	TGTGCCACCAGGTATTGGGCTTCAACTAATGAAAAACTGTTTTTT	CATRYWASTNEKLFF
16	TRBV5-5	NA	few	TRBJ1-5	TGTGCCAGCAGCAAAACCGGACGCAGGGGCAATCAGCCCCAGCATTTT	CASSKTGRRGNQPQHF
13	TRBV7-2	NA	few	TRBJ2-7	TGTGCCAGCAACCCTCCAGGGACCCACGAGCAGTACTTC	CASNPPGTHEQYF
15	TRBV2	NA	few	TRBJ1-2	TGTGCCAGCAGTGAAGGGGCCAGATATAACTATGGCTACACCTTC	CASSEGARYNYGYTF
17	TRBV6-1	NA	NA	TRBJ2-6	TGTGCCAGCAGGCCAGGGATCTTACGCTCTGGGGCCAACGTCCTGACTTTC	CASRPGILRSGANVLTF
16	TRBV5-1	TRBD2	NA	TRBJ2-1	TGCGCCAGCCGGCCGGGACTAGCGGGAGCTGGGGCCGAGCAGTTCTTC	CASRPGLAGAGAEQFF
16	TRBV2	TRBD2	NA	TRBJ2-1	TGTGCCAGCAAAGGGACTAGCGGGGGGTTCTACAATGAGCAGTTCTTC	CASKGTSGGFYNEQFF
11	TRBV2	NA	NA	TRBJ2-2	TGTGCCAGCAGGAACCAGGGGGAGCTGTTTTTT	CASRNQGELFF
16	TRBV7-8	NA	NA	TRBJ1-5	TGTGCCAGCAGCGGCCAAGGGAGTTGGGGCAATCAGCCCCAGCATTTT	CASSGQGSWGNQPQHF
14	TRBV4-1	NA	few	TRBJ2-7	TGCGCCAGCAGCCAAGATAACAGCCCCTACGAGCAGTACTTC	CASSQDNSPYEQYF
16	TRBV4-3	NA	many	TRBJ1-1	TGCGCCAGCAGCCATGGACCGGGGAATATGAACACTGAAGCTTTCTTT	CASSHGPGNMNTEAFF
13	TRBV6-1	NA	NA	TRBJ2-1	TGTGCCAGCCATCTAGGGCCCTACAATGAGCAGTTCTTC	CASHLGPYNEQFF
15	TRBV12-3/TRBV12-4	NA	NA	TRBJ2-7	TGTGCCAGCAGCCTGACCGGGACCAACTCCTACGAGCAGTACTTC	CASSLTGTNSYEQYF
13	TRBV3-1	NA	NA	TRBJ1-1	TGTGCCAGCAGCCCCGGGGCGAACACTGAAGCTTTCTTT	CASSPGANTEAFF
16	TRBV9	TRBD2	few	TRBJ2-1	TGTGCCAGCTCAGCGGGAGGGGGCCCCTCCTACAATGAGCAGTTCTTC	CASSAGGGPSYNEQFF
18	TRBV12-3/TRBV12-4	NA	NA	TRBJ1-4	TGTGCCAGCAGTTTATGGGTGGGAGCAGCCGATGATAATGAAAAACTGTTTTTT	CASSLWVGAADDNEKLFF
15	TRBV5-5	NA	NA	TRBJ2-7	TGTGCCAGCAGCTTGGAGGCGGATCTCTCCTACGAGCAGTACTTC	CASSLEADLSYEQYF
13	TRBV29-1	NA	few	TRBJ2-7	TGCAGCGTAGGGTCCGGGAGTTGGAACGAGCAGTACTTC	CSVGSGSWNEQYF
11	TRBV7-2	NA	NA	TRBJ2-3	TGTGCCAGCAGCTTAGCTTATACGCAGTATTTT	CASSLAYTQYF
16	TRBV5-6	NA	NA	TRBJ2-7	TGTGCCAGCAGCTTGGAGTTGGCTCGGGGTAGATACGAGCAGTACTTC	CASSLELARGRYEQYF
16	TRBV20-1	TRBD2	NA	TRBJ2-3	TGCAGTGCGATTTCCGGGACTAGCGGGAGGACAGATACGCAGTATTTT	CSAISGTSGRTDTQYF
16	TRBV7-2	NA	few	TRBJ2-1	TGTGCCAGCAGCCAAGGCCTAGCTAAACGCTACAATGAGCAGTTCTTC	CASSQGLAKRYNEQFF
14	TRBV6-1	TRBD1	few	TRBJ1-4	TGTGCCAGCAGTGCGGATTGGGACAGCTCTCCCCTGTTTTTT	CASSADWDSSPLFF
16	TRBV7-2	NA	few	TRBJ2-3	TGTGCCAGCAGCTTAGTGGGTAGCGGATTCACAGATACGCAGTATTTT	CASSLVGSGFTDTQYF
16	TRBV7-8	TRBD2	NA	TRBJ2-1	TGTGCCAGCAGAAGCCGACTAGCGGGAGAAAGTCATGAGCAGTTCTTC	CASRSRLAGESHEQFF
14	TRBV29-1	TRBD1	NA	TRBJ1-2	TGCAGCGCTCGGCCCGGGACAGGGGAGCATGGCTACACCTTC	CSARPGTGEHGYTF
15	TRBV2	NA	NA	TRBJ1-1	TGTGCCAGCAGCTTGGGGGGGGTCATGAACACTGAAGCTTTCTTT	CASSLGGVMNTEAFF
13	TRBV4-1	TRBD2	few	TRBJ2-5	TGCGCCAGCAGTTCCCTAGCGGAAGAGACCCAGTACTTC	CASSSLAEETQYF
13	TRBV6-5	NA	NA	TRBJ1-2	TGTGCCAGCAGTTACATAGACGGCTATGGCTACACCTTC	CASSYIDGYGYTF
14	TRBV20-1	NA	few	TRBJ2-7	TGCAGTGCTAGAGATCTTGAGAGGGGCTACGAGCAGTACTTC	CSARDLERGYEQYF
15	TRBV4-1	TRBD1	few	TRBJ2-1	TGCGCCAGCAGCCGAAGGGACAGGTCCTACAATGAGCAGTTCTTC	CASSRRDRSYNEQFF
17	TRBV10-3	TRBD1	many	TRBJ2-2	TGTGCCATCAGTGAGCCTCCGGACAGGGCATCCACCGGGGAGCTGTTTTTT	CAISEPPDRASTGELFF
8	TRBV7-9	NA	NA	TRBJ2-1	TGTGCCAGCAGCTCCTCGTTCTTC	CASSSSFF
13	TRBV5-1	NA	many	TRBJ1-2	TGCGCCAGCAGCTTGATAGCCGGGGATGGCTACACCTTC	CASSLIAGDGYTF
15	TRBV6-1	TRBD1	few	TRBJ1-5	TGTGCCAGCAGTCCGGGACAGGGGATGGGTCAGCCCCAGCATTTT	CASSPGQGMGQPQHF
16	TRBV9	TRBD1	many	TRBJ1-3	TGTGCCAGCAGCGTAGCGACAGGGACTTATGGAAACACCATATATTTT	CASSVATGTYGNTIYF
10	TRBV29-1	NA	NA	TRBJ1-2	TGCAGCGTTCTTGGAGATGGCTACACCTTC	CSVLGDGYTF
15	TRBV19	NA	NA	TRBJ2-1	TGTGCCAGTAGTACAACAGGGAGCACCTACAATGAGCAGTTCTTC	CASSTTGSTYNEQFF
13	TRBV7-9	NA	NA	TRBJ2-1	TGTGCCAGCAGCTTGTTGCCTGACAATGAGCAGTTCTTC	CASSLLPDNEQFF
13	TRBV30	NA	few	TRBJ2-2	TGTGCCTGGAGTGTACGGAGGGGCGGGGAGCTGTTTTTT	CAWSVRRGGELFF
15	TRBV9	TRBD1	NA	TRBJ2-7	TGTGCCAGCAGCGCCTCCGGGACAGGGGTGGGCGAGCAGTACTTC	CASSASGTGVGEQYF
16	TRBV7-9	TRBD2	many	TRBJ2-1	TGTGCCAGCAGCTTAAAGACGACTAGCCTCTACAATGAGCAGTTCTTC	CASSLKTTSLYNEQFF
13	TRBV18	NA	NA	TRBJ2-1	TGTGCCAGCTCCCACGGTCAGTACAATGAGCAGTTCTTC	CASSHGQYNEQFF
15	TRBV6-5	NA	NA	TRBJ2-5	TGTGCCAGCAGTTATGGGGGAGATACCCAAGAGACCCAGTACTTC	CASSYGGDTQETQYF
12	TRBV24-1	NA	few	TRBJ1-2	TGTGCCACCAGTAGAGTGGGTTATGGCTACACCTTC	CATSRVGYGYTF